This TCR beta chain was captured by sequencing in a study of identical twins. This clonotype has ten or more counts. CDR3 length: 14 amino acids. Between the trimmed V and J ends, which lost 5 bases and 2 bases, there was a span of 13 bases. Germline V CDR1 and CDR2: SGHTA, FQGNSA. TCRdb called the 5' RACE reads again in MiXCR, with one record for every CDR3 protein. This sample has around 670,000 distinct CDR3 sequences, with around 6% found just once. The gene calls are TRBV7-2 and TRBJ2-7; tentatively, D is TRBD1 (6 bases). This TCR came from a man between 18 and 35 years old in good health. Input material: naive T cells sorted from blood. Here the CDR3 DNA reads TGTGCCAGCAGCCCAAATACAGGGCCCTACGAGCAGTACTTC. Protein product: CASSPNTGPYEQYF.